The 27 T cell receptor beta chains listed next were all sequenced from one sample in a study of technical replicates of blood from several donors. Data came from immunoSEQ multiplex PCR; TCRdb stores just in-frame clones and leaves some out. The top ten hold 0.38% of the sample, which has more than 75,000 clones, 94% seen once. Sequencing used T cells isolated from PBMCs. These receptors were collected from a human donor in good health.

The gene calls are TRBV6-5 and TRBJ2-4; 8 nucleotides line up with TRBD1. Germline-derived CDR1 and CDR2 are MNHEY and SVGAGI. The V segment lost 4 bases and the J segment 10 bases; nucleotides outside the gene matches: 9. The CDR3 loop spans 14 amino acids. Here the CDR3 reads CASSSRTGLWIQYF. In DNA form, the CDR3 reads TGTGCCAGCAGTTCGCGGACAGGGTTATGGATTCAGTACTTC.

The chain recombines TRBV9 with TRBJ1-3, with D possibly being TRBD1 (5 bases). The V gene lost 3 bases and the J gene lost 0 bases, with 16 bases spanning the gap. Germline assignment: CDR1 SGDLS and CDR2 YYNGEE. The CDR3 extends over 17 amino acids. The CDR3 sequence is CASSERSRALSGNTIYF. The CDR3 nucleotides read TGTGCCAGCAGCGAGAGGTCCAGGGCCCTCTCTGGAAACACCATATATTTT.

The genes are TRBV4-1 and TRBJ2-6; 9 bases fit TRBD1. Germline V gene lookup returns CDR1 MGHRA and CDR2 YSYEKL. The CDR3 extends over 18 amino acids. With V trimmed by 5 bases and J by 5 bases, 13 bases remained unmatched. CDR3 region: CASSGRDREVLWANVLTF. The CDR3 DNA is TGCGCCAGCAGCGGCCGGGACAGGGAGGTTCTCTGGGCCAACGTCCTGACTTTC.

V gene TRBV11-2 combines with J gene TRBJ2-5; D is ambiguous. Deletions cut 3 bases from V and 2 bases from J, with 7 bases between. This CDR3 has 13 residues. In germline, CDR1 is SGHAT, CDR2 FQNNGV. As DNA, the CDR3 is TGTGCCAGCAGCTTCAGGCCGCAAGAGACCCAGTACTTC. Residues: CASSFRPQETQYF.

This clone was counted a single time. The genes are TRBV7-9 and TRBJ2-1; 10 nucleotides align to TRBD2. CDR1 is SEHNR, CDR2 FQNEAQ, per germline (reference sequence). With V trimmed by 4 bases and J by 5 bases, 14 bases remained unmatched. This CDR3 spans 18 amino acids. The CDR3: CASSSTAYSGRPNNEQFF. The CDR3 DNA sequence: TGTGCCAGCAGCTCCACGGCCTATAGCGGGAGGCCGAACAATGAGCAGTTCTTC.

This clone was detected once. This sequence joins TRBV19 and TRBJ2-3, with a weak D call TRBD1 (6 bases). This CDR3 is 15 amino acids long. Germline V gene data show CDR1 as LNHDA and CDR2 as SQIVND (reference sequence). Trimming removed 4 bases from V and 0 bases from J, with 11 bases in between. The CDR3 loop reads CASSTTGSSTDTQYF. The CDR3 region has the DNA TGTGCCAGTAGTACCACAGGGTCTAGCACAGATACGCAGTATTTT. The full variable domain, with the rest looked up from reference TRBV19 and TRBJ2-3, is DGGITQSPKYLFRKEGQNVTLSCEQNLNHDAMYWYRQDPGQGLRLIYYSQIVNDFQKGDIAEGYSVSREKKESFPLTVTSAQKNPTAFYLCASSTTGSSTDTQYFGPGTRLTVL.

The chain carries TRBV25-1 and TRBJ1-2; D call uncertain. The CDR3 spans 13 residues. Germline V lookup: CDR1 MGHDK, CDR2 SYGVNS. Trimming stripped 3 bases from V and 4 bases from J, with 9 bases between. CDR3 protein: CASSDDLAYGYTF. CDR3 DNA: TGTGCCAGCAGTGATGACTTAGCCTATGGCTACACCTTC.

In its sample, this clone was seen once. This chain uses TRBV7-2 with TRBJ2-5, with D perhaps matching TRBD2 (6 bases). The ends were cut back, 1 base at V and 1 base at J, with 7 bases in the middle. Germline CDR1 SGHTA, CDR2 FQGNSA. The CDR3 runs to 14 residues. CDR3 loop: CASSLVGGQETQYF. DNA of the CDR3: TGTGCCAGCAGCTTAGTGGGGGGCCAAGAGACCCAGTACTTC.

V usage is TRBV5-1 and J usage is TRBJ1-3; unclear D gene. Trimming removed 2 bases at V and 0 bases at J, with 6 bases between. Germline V gives CDR1 SGHRS, CDR2 YFSETQ. The CDR3 covers 14 residues. The CDR3 region is CASSLGSSGNTIYF. The CDR3 DNA is TGCGCCAGCAGCTTAGGGAGCTCTGGAAACACCATATATTTT.

This clone appeared a single time. The chain carries TRBV6-6 and TRBJ2-3; tentatively, D is TRBD1 (6 bases). This CDR3 region has 13 residues. Germline CDR1 and CDR2: MNHNY and SVGAGI (reference sequence). V lost 3 bases, J lost 6 bases, and 10 bases lay in between. The CDR3 sequence: CASSYDRRDTQYF. The CDR3 DNA reads TGTGCCAGCAGTTATGACAGGAGGGATACGCAGTATTTT.

This sequence joins TRBV4-1 and TRBJ1-2, with 9 bases aligning to TRBD1. From germline, CDR1 is MGHRA and CDR2 YSYEKL. V was pared by 5 bases and J by 8 bases, with 3 bases of the junction left unmatched. The CDR3 loop spans 12 amino acids. In DNA form, the CDR3 reads TGCGCCAGCAGCGGGACAGGGAGCGGCTACACCTTC. This sequence encodes CASSGTGSGYTF.

This chain links TRBV27 with TRBJ1-4; 7 bases map to TRBD1. The trim removed 3 bases at V and 8 bases at J, leaving 3 bases unmatched. The CDR3 length is 13 residues. CDR1 and CDR2 from the germline V gene are MNHEY and SMNVEV (reference sequence). The DNA for the CDR3 is TGTGCCAGCAGTTTGACAGGGTGGGAAAAACTGTTTTTT. Translated: CASSLTGWEKLFF.

V and J are TRBV28 and TRBJ1-5; D might be TRBD1 (6 bases). V gave up 2 bases and J gave up 3 bases, with 14 bases separating them. Germline loops: CDR1 MDHEN, CDR2 SYDVKM. This CDR3 region has 16 residues. The CDR3 nucleotides read TGTGCCAGCAGTTTACCTGACAGGCTCGTCAATCAGCCCCAGCATTTT. It encodes CASSLPDRLVNQPQHF.

The CDR3 DNA follows: TGTGCCAGCAGACACGGGACTAGCCTTGGCAATGAGCAGTTCTTC. Translating gives CASRHGTSLGNEQFF. This sequence joins TRBV6-1 and TRBJ2-1, with 9 bases fitting TRBD2. V shed 6 bases, J shed 6 bases, and the junction held 9 bases outside the gene matches. The CDR3 covers 15 residues. Germline loops: CDR1 MNHNS, CDR2 SASEGT.

This rearrangement joins TRBV18 to TRBJ2-7; possible D gene TRBD1, 7 bases. The CDR3 covers 13 residues. V lost 5 bases to trimming and J lost 4 bases, with 12 bases between them. Germline CDR1 reads KGHSH; CDR2 reads LQKENI. CDR3 DNA: TGTGCCAGCTCAATACAGGGGAGGTACGAGCAGTACTTC. This gives the protein CASSIQGRYEQYF.

This chain joins TRBV28 and TRBJ1-5, with 8 bases that match TRBD1. Germline-derived CDR1 and CDR2 are MDHEN and SYDVKM. The CDR3 extends over 15 amino acids. The V gene end was trimmed by 5 bases and the J gene end by 4 bases; junction bases not matched to a gene: 7. CDR3 nucleotide sequence: TGTGCCAGCAGTACCCCCAGGGGGCGGAATCAGCCCCAGCATTTT. It codes for CASSTPRGRNQPQHF.

This clone was seen once. The chain employs TRBV2 and TRBJ2-7; TRBD1 matches at 9 bases. With 10 bases clipped from V and 2 bases from J, the junction kept 6 bases outside the gene matches. The CDR3 is 13 amino acids. Germline V lookup: CDR1 SNHLY, CDR2 FYNNEI. The CDR3 nucleotides read TGTGCCACCTCGGGACAGGGCACCTACGAGCAGTACTTC. Translation gives CATSGQGTYEQYF.

The V gene is TRBV28, the J gene TRBJ2-7; D is perhaps TRBD1 (5 bases). Germline CDR1 and CDR2: MDHEN and SYDVKM. V was shortened by 8 bases and J by 3 bases, with 8 bases between the two germline ends. This CDR3 has 11 residues. DNA of the CDR3: TGTGCCAGCGGGGCTAACTACGAGCAGTACTTC. The encoded protein is CASGANYEQYF.

The rearrangement links TRBV14 to TRBJ2-7, with no clear D. The germline gives CDR1 SGHDN, CDR2 FVKESK. This CDR3 region has 15 residues. Trimming stripped 0 bases from V and 6 bases from J, with 15 bases between. The chain's CDR3 is CASSQDRLVSGEQYF. Written as DNA, the CDR3 is TGTGCCAGCAGCCAAGATCGACTTGTCAGTGGCGAGCAGTACTTC.

The rearrangement uses TRBV30 and TRBJ1-4; D not resolved. V gave up 0 bases and J gave up 8 bases, with 10 bases separating them. The CDR3 consists of 13 residues. CDR1 and CDR2 (germline): GTSNPN, SVGIG (reference sequence). The CDR3 sequence: CAWSVGVHEKLFF. The CDR3 region has the DNA TGTGCCTGGAGTGTGGGAGTTCACGAAAAACTGTTTTTT.

The chain joins TRBV2 to TRBJ2-7; D ambiguous. The CDR3 extends over 12 amino acids. The ends were cut back, 8 bases at V and 0 bases at J, with 8 bases in the middle. Germline V gene lookup returns CDR1 SNHLY and CDR2 FYNNEI. CDR3 region: CASGPFSYEQYF. The CDR3 DNA sequence: TGTGCCAGCGGGCCGTTCTCCTACGAGCAGTACTTC.

This sequence joins TRBV4-1 and TRBJ1-1, with a tentative D call TRBD1 (5 bases). Per germline, CDR1 MGHRA and CDR2 YSYEKL. V dropped 4 bases and J dropped 0 bases, with 12 bases sitting between them. This CDR3 spans 15 amino acids. CDR3 sequence: CASSRGEGLNTEAFF. The CDR3 DNA is TGCGCCAGCAGCCGGGGGGAGGGATTGAACACTGAAGCTTTCTTT.

The V gene is TRBV4-2, the J gene TRBJ2-7, with 8 bases that match TRBD2. The germline V gene encodes CDR1 LGHNA and CDR2 YNFKEQ. J gave up 4 bases and V 0 bases, and 26 bases lay outside the gene matches. This CDR3 region has 22 residues. This chain's CDR3 is CASSQEIGQGKDPTGGRYEQYF. The DNA for the CDR3 is TGTGCCAGCAGCCAAGAAATTGGGCAGGGAAAGGATCCGACGGGAGGGAGGTACGAGCAGTACTTC.

The genes are TRBV6-1 and TRBJ2-7, with a tentative D call TRBD1 (7 bases). The CDR3 totals 16 residues. Per germline, CDR1 MNHNS and CDR2 SASEGT. V gave up 0 bases and J gave up 3 bases, with 15 bases separating them. CDR3 loop: CASSEAWAGGLYEQYF. For the CDR3, the DNA is TGTGCCAGCAGTGAAGCTTGGGCAGGGGGGCTCTACGAGCAGTACTTC.

Of note for this clone: Germline is not matched at one junction end, which may reflect a read error. This rearrangement joins TRBV7-9 to TRBJ1-1, with 10 bases fitting TRBD1. CDR1 is SEHNR, CDR2 FQNEAQ, per germline (reference sequence). CDR3 length: 16 residues. This chain's CDR3 is CASSLDRGLMNTEAFF. CDR3 coding DNA: TGTGCCAGCAGTTTAGACAGGGGGCTCATGAACACTGAAGCTTTCTTT.

The chain is built from TRBV28 and TRBJ2-7; 15 nucleotides align to TRBD2. Germline V gene data show CDR1 as MDHEN and CDR2 as SYDVKM. After removal of 6 bases from V and 5 bases from J, the junction contained 5 bases not matched to a gene. The CDR3 runs to 15 residues. The CDR3 loop is CASRGTSGRYHEQYF. CDR3 coding DNA: TGTGCCAGCAGAGGGACTAGCGGGAGGTACCACGAGCAGTACTTC.

V is TRBV6-1 and J is TRBJ1-4, with D perhaps TRBD1 (6 bases). The germline V gene has CDR1 MNHNS and CDR2 SASEGT. The ends were cut back, 2 bases at V and 0 bases at J, with 10 bases in the middle. The CDR3 consists of 16 residues. This CDR3 reads CASSEPGGSTNEKLFF. The CDR3 bases are TGTGCCAGCAGTGAACCTGGGGGCTCAACTAATGAAAAACTGTTTTTT.